These 23 T cell receptor beta chains were sequenced from one sample in a study of blood T cell repertoires in COVID-19 (dated by TCRdb to about 2020). Preparation of the library involved the immunoSEQ multiplex PCR assay. Drawn from immuneACCESS, this table holds only the in-frame rearrangements with V and J called that TCRdb kept. Clones are partly lost; checked studies trace under half to an unresolved V gene and leave the rest unexplained. The sample has approximately 360,000 clones on record, more than 75% of them singletons. The ten largest clones represent about 0.89% of the sample. Specimen: PBMCs or T cells enriched from blood (not recorded which). The receptor set was obtained from a woman aged 25 to 45 with acute COVID-19.

In regard to this clone: The sample carries other DNA sequences with the same CDR3. This chain joins TRBV2 and TRBJ1-4; TRBD1 aligns across 7 bases. The CDR3 runs 15 residues. CDR1 SNHLY and CDR2 FYNNEI come from the germline V gene. Unmatched junction bases numbered 6, after V lost 1 base and J lost 7 bases. CDR3 protein: CASSEGRGQGEKLFF. CDR3 DNA sequence: TGTGCCAGCAGTGAAGGGAGGGGGCAGGGTGAAAAACTGTTTTTT.

DNA of the CDR3: TGCGCCAGCAGCCAAGGACATGGCGGCACAGATACGCAGTATTTT. Amino acid sequence: CASSQGHGGTDTQYF. The chain recombines TRBV4-3 with TRBJ2-3; D gene uncertain. V dropped 1 base and J dropped 1 base, with 9 bases sitting between them. CDR3 length: 15 residues. CDR1 is LGHNA, CDR2 YSLEER, per germline.

V usage is TRBV12-5 and J usage is TRBJ2-7; D is perhaps TRBD1 (6 bases). Trimming pared 6 bases from V and 5 bases from J, leaving 14 bases between. CDR1 and CDR2 from the germline V gene are LGHNT and FRNRAP. The CDR3 contains 13 residues. CDR3 in amino acids: CASGNLYRDEQYF. DNA of the CDR3: TGTGCTAGTGGAAACTTGTACAGGGACGAGCAGTACTTC.

The rearrangement joins TRBV19 to TRBJ1-5; weak D call: TRBD1 (6 bases). There are 14 residues in the CDR3. The V end was cut by 5 bases, the J end by 2 bases, with 10 bases between. Per the germline V gene, CDR1 is LNHDA and CDR2 is SQIVND (reference sequence). CDR3 sequence: CASSDRTGNQPQHF. The CDR3 coding sequence is TGTGCCAGTAGTGATCGGACAGGCAATCAGCCCCAGCATTTT.

This clone was detected only once. CDR3 in amino acids: CASNHAGANTIYF. The CDR3 nucleotides read TGTGCCAGCAACCACGCGGGGGCCAACACCATATATTTT. The genes are TRBV11-2 and TRBJ1-3; a possible D gene is TRBD1 (6 bases). Per the germline V gene, CDR1 is SGHAT and CDR2 is FQNNGV. Trimming stripped 7 bases from V and 7 bases from J, with 14 bases between. CDR3 length: 13 amino acids.

As concerns this clone: Other nucleotide sequences from this sample produce the same CDR3. This chain joins TRBV7-2 and TRBJ2-1, with D tentatively TRBD1 (5 bases). V lost 0 bases and J 2 bases, leaving 8 bases between the germline ends. Germline V gene lookup returns CDR1 SGHTA and CDR2 FQGNSA. The CDR3 spans 15 residues. The DNA of the CDR3 is TGTGCCAGCAGCTTAGCCAGGGCAACCTACAATGAGCAGTTCTTC. Protein sequence: CASSLARATYNEQFF.

The rearrangement joins TRBV30 to TRBJ1-1; D not resolved. This CDR3 is built from 12 residues. Per germline, CDR1 GTSNPN and CDR2 SVGIG (reference sequence). Trimming stripped 4 bases from V and 1 base from J, with 7 bases between. DNA of the CDR3: TGTGCCTGGAAGGAGGGGAACACTGAAGCTTTCTTT. Protein product: CAWKEGNTEAFF.

This clone appeared a few times. This chain joins TRBV7-8 and TRBJ2-2; TRBD2 agrees at 9 bases. Germline loops: CDR1 SGHVS, CDR2 FQNEAQ. The CDR3 is made up of 17 amino acids. Trimming removed 0 bases from V and 2 bases from J; junction bases left unmatched: 4. The CDR3 reads CASSLASGGINTGELFF. DNA for the CDR3: TGTGCCAGCAGCTTAGCCAGCGGGGGGATCAACACCGGGGAGCTGTTTTTT.

The chain couples TRBV3-1 (or the pseudogene TRBV3-2) to TRBJ2-7; perhaps TRBD2 as D (6 bases). The CDR3 is 14 residues long. Germline V gene lookup returns CDR1 LGHDT and CDR2 YNNKEL (reference sequence). Trimming took off 4 bases at V and 5 bases at J, with 15 bases between the two ends. CDR3 in DNA: TGTGCCAGCAGCCTCCGGGGTAGCGGAAACGAGCAGTACTTC. Its translation is CASSLRGSGNEQYF.

V gene TRBV7-9 combines with J gene TRBJ1-2; 7 bases fit TRBD1. Germline V CDR1 and CDR2: SEHNR, FQNEAQ (reference sequence). After removal of 1 base from V and 3 bases from J, the junction contained 17 bases not matched to a gene. The CDR3 has 19 amino acids. In DNA, the CDR3 is TGTGCCAGCAGCTTAGTGTATCCCCCCGGAGGGGGCGCCGACTATGGCTACACCTTC. Amino acids: CASSLVYPPGGGADYGYTF.

The J gene is TRBJ2-3, the V gene TRBV5-1, with 7 bases identical to TRBD2. This CDR3 is 16 amino acids long. V was clipped by 1 base and J by 2 bases; unmatched bases: 7. Germline values: CDR1 SGHRS, CDR2 YFSETQ. CDR3 sequence (DNA): TGCGCCAGCAGCTTGTCGGAGGGAGGGACCACAGATACGCAGTATTTT. It encodes CASSLSEGGTTDTQYF.

This chain uses TRBV9 with TRBJ2-2; 7 nucleotides match TRBD1. The CDR3 runs to 16 residues. Germline loops: CDR1 SGDLS, CDR2 YYNGEE. The V and J ends lost 5 bases and 3 bases, in that order; junction bases with no gene match: 10. CDR3 region: CASRASGDRHTGELFF. DNA of the CDR3: TGTGCCAGCAGAGCGAGTGGGGACAGACACACCGGGGAGCTGTTTTTT.

V and J are TRBV4-2 and TRBJ2-2; 7 bases fit TRBD2. With 1 base clipped from V and 4 bases from J, the junction kept 9 bases outside the gene matches. The CDR3 runs to 17 residues. Germline V gene data show CDR1 as LGHNA and CDR2 as YNFKEQ. The CDR3 loop is CASSQVGLAALTGELFF. The CDR3 coding sequence is TGTGCCAGCAGCCAAGTAGGGCTAGCGGCACTCACCGGGGAGCTGTTTTTT.

Only a few counts were recorded for this clone. The genes are TRBV30 and TRBJ2-2, with D unresolved. CDR1 is GTSNPN, CDR2 SVGIG, per germline (reference sequence). Deletions cut 6 bases from V and 5 bases from J, with 4 bases between. This CDR3 has 10 residues. CDR3 protein: CACLTGELFF. CDR3 sequence (DNA): TGTGCCTGCCTGACCGGGGAGCTGTTTTTT.

The V call is TRBV4-1, the J call TRBJ1-1, with D unclear. CDR1 is MGHRA, CDR2 YSYEKL, per germline. Trimming shortened V by 3 bases and J by 1 base, and 15 bases separated the two germline ends. This CDR3 is 16 amino acids long. The CDR3 DNA reads TGCGCCAGCAGCCAGGCGGGTGGTCTCTCGAACACTGAAGCTTTCTTT. It is translated as CASSQAGGLSNTEAFF.

The chain carries TRBV13 and TRBJ2-2; 7 nucleotides agree with TRBD2. J gave up 1 base and V 6 bases, and 8 bases lay outside the gene matches. CDR3 length: 16 amino acids. The germline CDR1 and CDR2 sequences are PRHDT and FYEKMQ (reference sequence). CDR3 amino acids: CASSGRALMNTGELFF. CDR3 sequence (DNA): TGTGCCAGCAGTGGGAGGGCACTGATGAACACCGGGGAGCTGTTTTTT. The variable domain in full, completed from reference TRBV13 and TRBJ2-2, reads AAGVIQSPRHLIKEKRETATLKCYPIPRHDTVYWYQQGPGQDPQFLISFYEKMQSDKGSIPDRFSAQQFSDYHSELNMSSLELGDSALYFCASSGRALMNTGELFFGEGSRLTVL.

This clone has a handful of counts. The rearrangement links TRBV10-3 to TRBJ2-2; tentative D call: TRBD1 (6 bases). The germline gives CDR1 ENHRY, CDR2 SYGVKD. The V end lost 8 bases, the J end lost 1 base, and 14 bases lay between the germline ends. The CDR3 is 15 residues long. In DNA form, the CDR3 reads TGTGCCATCGGTCGGGGCAGGGGGAACACCGGGGAGCTGTTTTTT. Translated: CAIGRGRGNTGELFF.

J is TRBJ1-1 and V is TRBV7-9; D is ambiguous. V lost 7 bases to trimming and J lost 3 bases, with 15 bases between them. CDR1 is SEHNR, CDR2 FQNEAQ, per germline (reference sequence). The length of the CDR3 is 14 residues. CDR3 sequence (DNA): TGTGCCAGCACCTGGACGGGGATCGACACTGAAGCTTTCTTT. Residues: CASTWTGIDTEAFF.

Worth noting for this clone: Other DNA sequences within the sample encode an identical CDR3. This chain connects TRBV15 to TRBJ1-5; 11 bases line up with TRBD1. CDR1 is LNHNV, CDR2 YYDKDF, per germline (reference sequence). The CDR3 extends over 15 amino acids. V trimming: 1 base; J trimming: 5 bases; junction bases outside the gene matches: 1. The CDR3 DNA reads as TGTGCCACCAGCAGAGGGACAGGGGGCGATCAGCCCCAGCATTTT. This gives the protein CATSRGTGGDQPQHF.

In this sample, this clone turned up once. The rearrangement links TRBV3-1 (or the pseudogene TRBV3-2) to TRBJ2-1; D remains ambiguous. Germline V gene data show CDR1 as LGHDT and CDR2 as YNNKEL (reference sequence). The length of the CDR3 is 15 residues. V was shortened by 1 base and J by 0 bases, with 7 bases between the two germline ends. This CDR3 is CASSQGESSYNEQFF. Written as DNA, the CDR3 is TGTGCCAGCAGCCAAGGCGAGAGCTCCTACAATGAGCAGTTCTTC.

CDR3 region: CASSERGITEAFF. CDR3 in DNA: TGTGCCAGCAGTGAGAGGGGGATCACTGAAGCTTTCTTT. The chain carries TRBV2 and TRBJ1-1, with a weak D call TRBD1 (6 bases). The CDR3 is 13 residues long. CDR1 is SNHLY and CDR2 is FYNNEI in the germline V gene. Between the trimmed V and J ends, which lost 3 bases and 4 bases, there was a span of 9 bases.

The chain couples TRBV7-2 to TRBJ1-3; 9 bases are shared with TRBD1. After removal of 5 bases from V and 10 bases from J, the junction contained 9 bases not matched to a gene. Germline V lookup: CDR1 SGHTA, CDR2 FQGNSA. The CDR3 contains 14 residues. The DNA of the CDR3 is TGTGCCAGCAGCAAAGGGACAGGGAGTATTACCATATATTTT. This codes for CASSKGTGSITIYF.

This clone was seen just once. V is TRBV7-2 and J is TRBJ2-6, with D possibly being TRBD1 (6 bases). This CDR3 comprises 19 residues. Trimming removed 1 base from V and 0 bases from J, with 16 bases in between. Germline lookup yields CDR1 SGHTA and CDR2 FQGNSA. CDR3 coding DNA: TGTGCCAGCAGCTTAGGGGAGCGGAACAGGGTCTCTGGGGCCAACGTCCTGACTTTC. This translates into CASSLGERNRVSGANVLTF.